The 12 T cell receptor beta chains below come from one sample, sequenced in a study of blood T cell repertoires in COVID-19. The assay was immunoSEQ multiplex PCR, and TCRdb's table has in-frame clones only and misses some. The data hold some 200,000 clones, with roughly 90% observed a single time. Input material: peripheral blood. The receptor set was obtained from a woman in her forties or fifties with acute or convalescent COVID-19.

This chain connects TRBV10-3 to TRBJ2-3, with D perhaps TRBD1 (5 bases). Germline loops: CDR1 ENHRY, CDR2 SYGVKD. V dropped 0 bases and J dropped 4 bases, with 8 bases sitting between them. This CDR3 comprises 14 residues. In DNA, the CDR3 is TGTGCCATCAGTGAGTCTAGGGGCCCAGATACGCAGTATTTT. It yields the protein CAISESRGPDTQYF.

This clone was counted between two and nine times. The chain employs TRBV10-1 and TRBJ2-2; weak D call: TRBD1 (6 bases). The CDR3 runs to 15 residues. Trimming took 3 bases from V and 0 from J, leaving 8 bases between them. Germline V CDR1 and CDR2: WNHNN, SYGVQD (reference sequence). In nucleotides, the CDR3 is TGCGCCAGCAGTGATGGGGGCGCGAACACCGGGGAGCTGTTTTTT. Translating it yields CASSDGGANTGELFF.

The J gene is TRBJ2-3, the V gene TRBV10-3; D might be TRBD1 (6 bases). Trimming took 6 bases from V and 2 from J, leaving 15 bases between them. The CDR3 totals 15 residues. Germline V gene lookup returns CDR1 ENHRY and CDR2 SYGVKD. CDR3 sequence reads: CAISLRDTSTDTQYF. CDR3 in DNA: TGTGCCATCAGCCTTAGGGACACCTCCACAGATACGCAGTATTTT.

There are a few counts of this clone. The chain recombines TRBV5-4 with TRBJ1-2; TRBD1 matches at 9 bases. Germline loops: CDR1 SGHNT, CDR2 YYREEE (reference sequence). The CDR3 sequence is 14 residues long. With 2 bases clipped from V and 2 bases from J, the junction kept 1 base outside the gene matches. The CDR3 is CASSLQGANYGYTF. DNA of the CDR3: TGTGCCAGCAGCTTACAGGGGGCGAACTATGGCTACACCTTC.

The chain couples TRBV5-4 to TRBJ2-3; D is possibly TRBD2 (5 bases). The CDR3 covers 16 residues. The germline gives CDR1 SGHNT, CDR2 YYREEE (reference sequence). V lost 3 bases and J 4 bases, leaving 18 bases between the germline ends. The CDR3: CASSSRSITGSDTQYF. Written as DNA, the CDR3 is TGTGCCAGCAGCTCCCGTAGTATTACGGGGTCAGATACGCAGTATTTT. Looking up the rest from reference TRBV5-4 and TRBJ2-3 gives the full variable domain: ETGVTQSPTHLIKTRGQQVTLRCSSQSGHNTVSWYQQALGQGPQFIFQYYREEENGRGNFPPRFSGLQFPNYSSELNVNALELDDSALYLCASSSRSITGSDTQYFGPGTRLTVL.

This chain uses TRBV6-5 with TRBJ1-1; D is uncertain. Per the germline V gene, CDR1 is MNHEY and CDR2 is SVGAGI. The CDR3 sequence is 13 residues long. Trimming removed 0 bases from V and 7 bases from J, with 9 bases in between. The CDR3 DNA reads TGTGCCAGCAGTTACTCGAGCGGCCGTGAAGCTTTCTTT. It specifies CASSYSSGREAFF.

The chain is built from TRBV13 and TRBJ2-2; D gene unclear. CDR3 length equals 15 residues. CDR1 and CDR2 (germline): PRHDT, FYEKMQ (reference sequence). The V end lost 5 bases, the J end lost 3 bases, and 13 bases lay between the germline ends. The CDR3 bases are TGTGCCAGCAGCCCCCCTTCACCAGACACCGGGGAGCTGTTTTTT. Translation: CASSPPSPDTGELFF.

This chain joins TRBV9 and TRBJ1-3; D not resolved. The CDR3 totals 15 residues. V lost 4 bases and J 0 bases, leaving 11 bases between the germline ends. Per the germline V gene, CDR1 is SGDLS and CDR2 is YYNGEE. CDR3 in DNA: TGTGCCAGCAGCTCTCAGGTGTCCTCTGGAAACACCATATATTTT. Residues: CASSSQVSSGNTIYF.

The CDR3 here is CASSWGVGLAYEQYF. As DNA, the CDR3 is TGCGCCAGCAGCTGGGGGGTGGGACTAGCCTACGAGCAGTACTTC. The chain couples TRBV5-1 to TRBJ2-7; TRBD2 agrees at 8 bases. The V segment lost 3 bases and the J segment 2 bases; nucleotides outside the gene matches: 7. Germline CDR1 and CDR2: SGHRS and YFSETQ. CDR3 size: 15 residues.

This clone was counted a few times. This rearrangement joins TRBV6-5 to TRBJ1-1; D gene ambiguous. The CDR3 is made up of 13 amino acids. CDR1 is MNHEY and CDR2 is SVGAGI in the germline V gene. V was clipped by 2 bases and J by 2 bases, with 6 bases between them. CDR3 sequence: CASSYRGNTEAFF. The CDR3 DNA is TGTGCCAGCAGTTACCGGGGTAACACTGAAGCTTTCTTT.

Here the CDR3 DNA reads TGTGCCAGCATCGCTCACAGGGAGGGTCAGCCCCAGCATTTT. Translating it yields CASIAHREGQPQHF. This rearrangement joins TRBV2 to TRBJ1-5; perhaps TRBD1 as D (6 bases). The CDR3 is 14 amino acids. The V end was cut by 7 bases, the J end by 6 bases, with 16 bases between. The germline CDR1 and CDR2 sequences are SNHLY and FYNNEI.

The chain links TRBV7-9 to TRBJ2-7, with D possibly matching TRBD2 (5 bases). CDR3 length: 14 residues. The germline CDR1 and CDR2 sequences are SEHNR and FQNEAQ (reference sequence). Trimming took off 3 bases at V and 2 bases at J, with 11 bases between the two ends. As DNA, the CDR3 is TGTGCCAGCAGCTTTCCACTAGGCCCCTACGAGCAGTACTTC. It codes for CASSFPLGPYEQYF.